The following is a T cell receptor beta chain sequence with its context. The antigen remains unidentified. This sample is part of a study of identical twins. TCRdb independently ran MiXCR on the 5' RACE reads; one entry per CDR3 protein. The top ten hold roughly 2% of the sample, which has some 710,000 distinct CDR3 sequences, around 6% seen once. Study conclusions and caveats: Carriage of fewer insertions was seen in abundant cord blood beta clonotypes, whereas memory repertoires showed none. Because invariant MAIT and iNKT cells could be present, zero-insertion analyses could be partly confounded.

V lost 0 bases, J lost 6 bases, and 11 bases lay in between. CDR1 and CDR2 from the germline V gene are MGHRA and YSYEKL. The CDR3 covers 15 residues. The clonotype was recovered from a man aged 18 to 29 in good health. V usage is TRBV4-1 and J usage is TRBJ2-2, with D possibly matching TRBD2 (6 bases). Sequenced input: naive T cells sorted from blood. DNA for the CDR3: TGCGCCAGCAGCCAAGATTCGGGACTGGCCGGGGAGCTGTTTTTT. Encoded protein: CASSQDSGLAGELFF.